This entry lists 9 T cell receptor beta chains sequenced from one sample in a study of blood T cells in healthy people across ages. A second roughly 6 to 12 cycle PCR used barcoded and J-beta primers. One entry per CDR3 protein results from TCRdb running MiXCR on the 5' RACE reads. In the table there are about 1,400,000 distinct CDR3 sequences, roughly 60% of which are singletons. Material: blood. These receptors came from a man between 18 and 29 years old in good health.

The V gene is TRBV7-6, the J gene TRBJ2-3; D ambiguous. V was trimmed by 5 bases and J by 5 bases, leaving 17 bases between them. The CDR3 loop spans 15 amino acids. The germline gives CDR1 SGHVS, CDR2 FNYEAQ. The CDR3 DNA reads TGTGCCAGCAGCAAATACCCCCTTGATAGAGATACGCAGTATTTT. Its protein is CASSKYPLDRDTQYF.

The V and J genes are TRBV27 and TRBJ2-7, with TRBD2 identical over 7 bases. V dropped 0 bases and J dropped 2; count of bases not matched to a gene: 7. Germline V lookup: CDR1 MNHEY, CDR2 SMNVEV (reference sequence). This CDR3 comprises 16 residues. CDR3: CASSLSLADLAYEQYF. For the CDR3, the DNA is TGTGCCAGCAGTTTATCTCTAGCGGACCTCGCCTACGAGCAGTACTTC.

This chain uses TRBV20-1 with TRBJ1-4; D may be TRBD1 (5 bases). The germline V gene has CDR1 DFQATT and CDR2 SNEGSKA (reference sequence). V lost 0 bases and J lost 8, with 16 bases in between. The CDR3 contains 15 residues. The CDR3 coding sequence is TGCAGTGCTAGAGATTCAAGGGGTCTTTACGAAAAACTGTTTTTT. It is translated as CSARDSRGLYEKLFF.

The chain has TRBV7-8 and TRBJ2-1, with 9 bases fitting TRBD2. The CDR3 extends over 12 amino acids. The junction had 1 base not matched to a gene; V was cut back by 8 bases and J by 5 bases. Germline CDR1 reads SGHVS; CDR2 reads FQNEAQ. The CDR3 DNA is TGTGCCAGCGCTAGCGGGAACAATGAGCAGTTCTTC. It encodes CASASGNNEQFF.

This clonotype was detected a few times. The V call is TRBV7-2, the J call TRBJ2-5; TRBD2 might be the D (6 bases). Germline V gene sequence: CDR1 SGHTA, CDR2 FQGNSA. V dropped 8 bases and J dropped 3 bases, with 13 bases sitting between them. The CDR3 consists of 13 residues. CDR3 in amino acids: CASAGGLEETQYF. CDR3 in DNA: TGTGCCAGCGCCGGGGGTTTAGAAGAGACCCAGTACTTC.

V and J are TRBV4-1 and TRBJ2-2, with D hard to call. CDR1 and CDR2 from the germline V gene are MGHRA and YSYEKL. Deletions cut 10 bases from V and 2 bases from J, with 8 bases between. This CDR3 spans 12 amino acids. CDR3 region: CATKANTGELFF. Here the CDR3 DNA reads TGCGCCACCAAAGCCAACACCGGGGAGCTGTTTTTT.

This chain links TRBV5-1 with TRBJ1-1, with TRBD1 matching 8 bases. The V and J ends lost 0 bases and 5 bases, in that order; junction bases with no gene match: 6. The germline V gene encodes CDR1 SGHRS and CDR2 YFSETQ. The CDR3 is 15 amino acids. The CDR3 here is CASSLEGQVWTEAFF. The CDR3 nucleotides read TGCGCCAGCAGCTTGGAGGGACAGGTTTGGACTGAAGCTTTCTTT.

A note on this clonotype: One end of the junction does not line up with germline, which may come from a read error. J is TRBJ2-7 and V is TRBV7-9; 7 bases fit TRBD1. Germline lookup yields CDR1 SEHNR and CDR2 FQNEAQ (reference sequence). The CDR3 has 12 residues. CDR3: CAGSLGGWEQYF. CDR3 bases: TGTGCCGGCAGCTTAGGGGGCTGGGAGCAGTACTTC. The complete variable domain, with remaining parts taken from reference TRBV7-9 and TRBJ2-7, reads DTGVSQNPRHKITKRGQNVTFRCDPISEHNRLYWYRQTLGQGPEFLTYFQNEAQLEKSRLLSDRFSAERPKGSFSTLEIQRTEQGDSAMYLCAGSLGGWEQYFGPGTRLTVT.

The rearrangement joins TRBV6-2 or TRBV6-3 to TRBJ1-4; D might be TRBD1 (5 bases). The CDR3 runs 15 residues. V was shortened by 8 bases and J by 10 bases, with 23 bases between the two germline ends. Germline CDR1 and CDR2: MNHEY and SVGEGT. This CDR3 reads CASELGSGGSAKLFF. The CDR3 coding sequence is TGTGCCAGCGAACTAGGCTCCGGGGGAAGCGCAAAACTGTTTTTT.